A single sample gave rise to the 21 T cell receptor beta chains below, sequenced in a study of shared clonotypes between healthy human individuals. Clones were read by immunoSEQ multiplex PCR, and TCRdb kept only the in-frame ones, dropping some. Of approximately 2,200,000 clones listed, just over 90% were seen once; the top ten hold 1.7%. Naivety among CD8 cells was defined by CD45RO negativity and positive CCR7 selection, thereby excluding terminally differentiated effector memory CD45RA+ cells. The material sequenced was naive CD8+ T cells from PBMCs. These receptors came from a man aged 18 to 30 in good health. Some clones in this sample may be carry-over from other donors' samples.

This clone was found once. The chain is built from TRBV29-1 and TRBJ2-1; TRBD2 is a possible D gene (5 bases). Germline assignment: CDR1 SQVTM and CDR2 ANQGSEA. Trimming shortened V by 4 bases and J by 8 bases, and 18 bases separated the two germline ends. The CDR3 has 14 amino acids. CDR3 in DNA: TGCAGCGTTGGGGGTAGCGTCCGCGTCGATGAGCAGTTCTTC. This translates into CSVGGSVRVDEQFF.

Concerning this clone: This sample also contains other DNA sequences that code for the same CDR3. This sequence joins TRBV7-9 and TRBJ1-2; 9 bases map to TRBD1. Germline CDR1 SEHNR, CDR2 FQNEAQ (reference sequence). This CDR3 has 13 residues. J was trimmed by 6 bases and V by 3 bases; bases with no gene match: 2. CDR3 in DNA: TGTGCCAGCAGCTTTGACAGGGGGGATGGCTACACCTTC. Translation: CASSFDRGDGYTF.

The chain joins TRBV6-6 to TRBJ2-1; D gene uncertain. Trimming left V 7 bases short and J 0 bases short, with 13 bases between. Looked up from germline, CDR1 is MNHNY and CDR2 is SVGAGI (reference sequence). The CDR3 has 15 residues. DNA for the CDR3: TGTGCCAGCACCGACCGACCGAGCTCCTACAATGAGCAGTTCTTC. Its translation is CASTDRPSSYNEQFF.

This chain connects TRBV15 to TRBJ2-2; 8 bases are a match to TRBD1. This CDR3 comprises 16 residues. From germline, CDR1 is LNHNV and CDR2 YYDKDF (reference sequence). Trimming cost V 1 base and J 5 bases; bases outside gene matches: 6. For the CDR3, the DNA is TGTGCCACCAGCAGAGCTACAGGGGGATGGACCGGGGAGCTGTTTTTT. The encoded protein is CATSRATGGWTGELFF.

The chain combines TRBV28 with TRBJ2-3, with a possible D match to TRBD2 (5 bases). Germline lookup yields CDR1 MDHEN and CDR2 SYDVKM. V lost 5 bases and J 3 bases, leaving 21 bases between the germline ends. CDR3 length: 17 amino acids. CDR3 protein: CASSKVGRERITDTQYF. In nucleotides, the CDR3 is TGTGCCAGCAGTAAAGTAGGTAGGGAGCGAATTACAGATACGCAGTATTTT.

The genes are TRBV4-1 and TRBJ2-2; 9 bases are shared with TRBD2. Germline-derived CDR1 and CDR2 are MGHRA and YSYEKL. The CDR3 totals 18 residues. Trimming removed 2 bases from V and 3 bases from J; junction bases left unmatched: 10. CDR3 coding DNA: TGCGCCAGCAGCCAAATTAGGCGCGGGAGGGCCGACACCGGGGAGCTGTTTTTT. Translating gives CASSQIRRGRADTGELFF.

The chain recombines TRBV7-9 with TRBJ2-7, with D perhaps assigned TRBD1 or TRBD2 (5 bases each). This CDR3 comprises 14 residues. The germline V gene has CDR1 SEHNR and CDR2 FQNEAQ (reference sequence). V was cut by 5 bases and J by 5 bases, with 16 bases left in between. CDR3 nucleotide sequence: TGTGCCAGCAGCCCCCCCGGGGCCCGAGACGAGCAGTACTTC. It encodes CASSPPGARDEQYF.

The genes are TRBV9 and TRBJ1-2; possible D gene TRBD1, 5 bases. The CDR3 loop spans 17 amino acids. Germline V CDR1 and CDR2: SGDLS, YYNGEE. The V end lost 4 bases, the J end lost 5 bases, and 24 bases lay between the germline ends. The CDR3 sequence: CASSIPKRGVPSYGYTF. The DNA for the CDR3 is TGTGCCAGCAGCATCCCAAAGCGGGGGGTTCCCTCATATGGCTACACCTTC.

V usage is TRBV5-5 and J usage is TRBJ2-4; 7 bases are a match to TRBD2. This CDR3 is 14 amino acids long. Unmatched junction bases numbered 5, after V lost 3 bases and J lost 5 bases. Germline loops: CDR1 SGHKS, CDR2 YYEKEE (reference sequence). Here the CDR3 reads CASSSTSGENIQYF. The CDR3 region has the DNA TGTGCCAGCAGCTCCACAAGCGGGGAAAACATTCAGTACTTC. The full variable domain, rest sourced from reference TRBV5-5 and TRBJ2-4, is DAGVTQSPTHLIKTRGQQVTLRCSPISGHKSVSWYQQVLGQGPQFIFQYYEKEERGRGNFPDRFSARQFPNYSSELNVNALLLGDSALYLCASSSTSGENIQYFGAGTRLSVL.

This sequence joins TRBV7-2 and TRBJ2-3; D is undetermined. V shed 0 bases and J shed 2 bases, with 6 bases lying between them. The germline V gene has CDR1 SGHTA and CDR2 FQGNSA. CDR3 length equals 14 residues. The CDR3 protein is CASSLAGFTDTQYF. CDR3 nucleotide sequence: TGTGCCAGCAGCTTAGCGGGATTCACAGATACGCAGTATTTT.

DNA for the CDR3: TGTGCCAGCAGTTTGGGAGAGGCGAGTCTTAACGGGGAGCTGTTTTTT. It codes for CASSLGEASLNGELFF. The chain links TRBV28 to TRBJ2-2, with D tentatively TRBD2 (5 bases). CDR3 length equals 16 residues. Germline CDR1 reads MDHEN; CDR2 reads SYDVKM. Trimming removed 3 bases from V and 7 bases from J, with 18 bases in between. The complete variable domain, with remaining parts taken from reference TRBV28 and TRBJ2-2, reads DVKVTQSSRYLVKRTGEKVFLECVQDMDHENMFWYRQDPGLGLRLIYFSYDVKMKEKGDIPEGYSVSREKKERFSLILESASTNQTSMYLCASSLGEASLNGELFFGEGSRLTVL.

This rearrangement joins TRBV7-8 to TRBJ1-5, with TRBD1 as a possible D gene (5 bases). The V and J ends lost 5 bases and 7 bases respectively, with 24 bases between them. The CDR3 sequence is 17 residues long. CDR1 SGHVS and CDR2 FQNEAQ come from the germline V gene. The CDR3, as DNA: TGTGCCAGCAGCCTAAAGGAAGTCAGTCCGGGGCGGCAGCCCCAGCATTTT. Residues: CASSLKEVSPGRQPQHF.

The chain employs TRBV19 and TRBJ1-5; maybe TRBD1 (6 bases). Germline V gene data show CDR1 as LNHDA and CDR2 as SQIVND (reference sequence). CDR3 length: 13 amino acids. Trimming took off 10 bases at V and 6 bases at J, with 16 bases between the two ends. CDR3 region: CATKRGGGQPQHF. The CDR3 DNA is TGTGCCACCAAACGTGGGGGCGGTCAGCCCCAGCATTTT.

J is TRBJ2-7 and V is TRBV9, with 7 bases aligning to TRBD1. With 0 bases clipped from V and 5 bases from J, the junction kept 8 bases outside the gene matches. The germline gives CDR1 SGDLS, CDR2 YYNGEE. The CDR3 sequence is 15 residues long. CDR3 sequence reads: CASSVEGQWRDEQYF. CDR3 nucleotide sequence: TGTGCCAGCAGCGTAGAGGGACAGTGGCGGGACGAGCAGTACTTC. Based on the CDR3 plus reference TRBV9 and TRBJ2-7, the full variable domain is DSGVTQTPKHLITATGQRVTLRCSPRSGDLSVYWYQQSLDQGLQFLIQYYNGEERAKGNILERFSAQQFPDLHSELNLSSLELGDSALYFCASSVEGQWRDEQYFGPGTRLTVT.

J is TRBJ1-1 and V is TRBV28; a weak D match, TRBD1 (5 bases). Trimming took off 5 bases at V and 3 bases at J, with 13 bases between the two ends. The CDR3 runs 14 residues. The germline V gene has CDR1 MDHEN and CDR2 SYDVKM. The CDR3 DNA sequence: TGTGCCAGCAGTCTTCGGGGCCGTGACACTGAAGCTTTCTTT. Protein product: CASSLRGRDTEAFF.

This rearrangement joins TRBV11-2 to TRBJ1-1; no firm D call. Germline CDR1 and CDR2: SGHAT and FQNNGV. V was pared by 6 bases and J by 1 base, with 9 bases between. The length of the CDR3 is 13 residues. CDR3 DNA: TGTGCCAGCAGGCCTGAGGGGAACACTGAAGCTTTCTTT. Translation: CASRPEGNTEAFF. Based on the CDR3 plus reference TRBV11-2 and TRBJ1-1, the full variable domain is EAGVAQSPRYKIIEKRQSVAFWCNPISGHATLYWYQQILGQGPKLLIQFQNNGVVDDSQLPKDRFSAERLKGVDSTLKIQPAKLEDSAVYLCASRPEGNTEAFFGQGTRLTVV.

The chain joins TRBV7-3 to TRBJ2-2; TRBD2 aligns across 8 bases. Losses at the gene ends were 2 bases for V and 5 bases for J; bases not matched to a gene: 7. Germline assignment: CDR1 SGHTA and CDR2 FQGTGA. The CDR3 is 16 amino acids. The CDR3 reads CASSLYAGTRTGELFF. CDR3 nucleotide sequence: TGTGCCAGCAGCTTATACGCCGGGACTAGAACCGGGGAGCTGTTTTTT.

The V gene is TRBV5-4, the J gene TRBJ2-5, with 11 bases fitting TRBD2. The germline CDR1 and CDR2 sequences are SGHNT and YYREEE (reference sequence). The CDR3 covers 19 residues. V lost 1 base, J lost 2 bases, and 13 bases stayed unmatched. CDR3 coding DNA: TGTGCCAGCAGCTTGCGGGGTAGCGGGAGGGCTTTCGGACAAGAGACCCAGTACTTC. This translates into CASSLRGSGRAFGQETQYF.

V and J are TRBV6-5 and TRBJ2-7, with D tentatively TRBD2 (7 bases). From germline, CDR1 is MNHEY and CDR2 SVGAGI. Deletions cut 5 bases from V and 2 bases from J, with 13 bases between. The CDR3 runs 14 residues. The CDR3 coding sequence is TGTGCCAGCAGTCAAGGGGGGGGAACCTACGAGCAGTACTTC. Its translation: CASSQGGGTYEQYF.

The rearrangement joins TRBV19 to TRBJ2-7, with 9 bases that match TRBD2. Germline V lookup: CDR1 LNHDA, CDR2 SQIVND (reference sequence). Trimming at V came to 3 bases and at J to 4 bases, leaving 7 bases not matched to a gene. The CDR3 extends over 15 amino acids. The CDR3 nucleotides read TGTGCCAGTAGTATTCGCTGGACTAGCGATTACGAGCAGTACTTC. Its protein is CASSIRWTSDYEQYF. Filled out from reference TRBV19 and TRBJ2-7, the complete variable domain reads DGGITQSPKYLFRKEGQNVTLSCEQNLNHDAMYWYRQDPGQGLRLIYYSQIVNDFQKGDIAEGYSVSREKKESFPLTVTSAQKNPTAFYLCASSIRWTSDYEQYFGPGTRLTVT.

This sequence joins TRBV7-9 and TRBJ2-7; 13 bases are shared with TRBD2. Per the germline V gene, CDR1 is SEHNR and CDR2 is FQNEAQ (reference sequence). CDR3 length: 17 amino acids. The V and J ends lost 1 base and 5 bases, in that order; junction bases with no gene match: 8. CDR3 bases: TGTGCCAGCAGCTTAGTACCCGGACTAGCGGGAGTCAACGAGCAGTACTTC. Translation gives CASSLVPGLAGVNEQYF. The full variable domain, its missing parts supplied by reference TRBV7-9 and TRBJ2-7, is DTGVSQNPRHKITKRGQNVTFRCDPISEHNRLYWYRQTLGQGPEFLTYFQNEAQLEKSRLLSDRFSAERPKGSFSTLEIQRTEQGDSAMYLCASSLVPGLAGVNEQYFGPGTRLTVT.